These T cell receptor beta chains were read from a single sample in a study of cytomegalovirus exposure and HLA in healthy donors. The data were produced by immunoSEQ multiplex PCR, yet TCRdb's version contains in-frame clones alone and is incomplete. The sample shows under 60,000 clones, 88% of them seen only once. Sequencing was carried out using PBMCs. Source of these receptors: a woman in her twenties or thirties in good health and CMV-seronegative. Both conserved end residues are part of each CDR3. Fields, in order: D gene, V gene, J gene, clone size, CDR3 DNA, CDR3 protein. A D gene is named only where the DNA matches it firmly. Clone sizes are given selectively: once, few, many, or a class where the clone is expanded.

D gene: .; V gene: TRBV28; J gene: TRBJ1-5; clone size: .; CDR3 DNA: TGTGCCAGCAGTTCCCTAACAGGGCCCCTTCAGCCCCAGCATTTT; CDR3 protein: CASSSLTGPLQPQHF
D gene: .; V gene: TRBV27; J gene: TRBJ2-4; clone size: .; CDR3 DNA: TGTGCCAGCAGTTTATTAGGGGCAGGAAACATTCAGTACTTC; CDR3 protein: CASSLLGAGNIQYF
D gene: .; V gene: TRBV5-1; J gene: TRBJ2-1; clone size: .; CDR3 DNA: TGCGCCAGCACGTACCCCGGGATAGCGGAAAACAATGAGCAGTTCTTC; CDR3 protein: CASTYPGIAENNEQFF
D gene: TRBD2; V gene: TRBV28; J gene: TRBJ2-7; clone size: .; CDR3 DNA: TGTGCCAGCAGTGACGGGGCTAGCGGGACCTACGAGCAGTACTTC; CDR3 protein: CASSDGASGTYEQYF
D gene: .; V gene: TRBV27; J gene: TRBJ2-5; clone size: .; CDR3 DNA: TGTGCCAGCAGTCCATCAGGGGACCCCAGGACCCAGTACTTC; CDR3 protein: CASSPSGDPRTQYF
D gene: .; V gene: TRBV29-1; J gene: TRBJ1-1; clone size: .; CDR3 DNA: TGCAGCGTCCGCGGCGGTTCTGAAGCTTTCTTT; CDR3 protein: CSVRGGSEAFF
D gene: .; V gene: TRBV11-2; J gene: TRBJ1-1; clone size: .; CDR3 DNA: TGTGCCAGCAGCCCGGTGACAGAGGCGAACACTGAAGCTTTCTTT; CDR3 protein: CASSPVTEANTEAFF
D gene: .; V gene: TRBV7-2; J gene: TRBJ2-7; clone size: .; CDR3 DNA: TGTGCCAGCAGCTTAGACTTAGCGGCCCTCTCCTACGAGCAGTACTTC; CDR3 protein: CASSLDLAALSYEQYF
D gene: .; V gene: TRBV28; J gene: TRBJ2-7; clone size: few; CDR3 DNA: TGTGCCAGCAGTTTAACCGGGGTTAGGCAGTACTTC; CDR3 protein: CASSLTGVRQYF
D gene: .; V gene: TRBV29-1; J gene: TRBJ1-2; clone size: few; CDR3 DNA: TGCAGCGTCCACCCGGGGGGCAGGGATGGCTACACCTTC; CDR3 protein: CSVHPGGRDGYTF
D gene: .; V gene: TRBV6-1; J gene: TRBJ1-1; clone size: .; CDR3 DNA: TGTGCCAGCAGTGAAGTTTGGGGGGGAAACACTGAAGCTTTCTTT; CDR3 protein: CASSEVWGGNTEAFF
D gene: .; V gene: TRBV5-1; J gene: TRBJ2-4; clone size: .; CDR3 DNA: TGCGCCAGCAGCCCGGAGGGATGGGGTGACATTCAGTACTTC; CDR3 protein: CASSPEGWGDIQYF
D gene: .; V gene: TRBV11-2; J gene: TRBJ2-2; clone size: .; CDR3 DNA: TGTGCCAGCAGCTTGGTAGTTACCGAGCTGTTTTTT; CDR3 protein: CASSLVVTELFF
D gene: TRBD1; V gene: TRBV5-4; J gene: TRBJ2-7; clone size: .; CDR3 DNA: TGTGCCAGCAGCTTTCAGTCCCTACAGGGGATGTACGAGCAGTACTTC; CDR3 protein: CASSFQSLQGMYEQYF
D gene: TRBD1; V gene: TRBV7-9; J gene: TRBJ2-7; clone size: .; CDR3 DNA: TGTGCCAGCAGCTTAGACGGACAGGGACGCTACGAGCAGTACTTC; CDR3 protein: CASSLDGQGRYEQYF
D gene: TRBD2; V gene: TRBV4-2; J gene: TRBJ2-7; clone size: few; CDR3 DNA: TGTGCCAGCAGCCCCGATGGAACTAGCGGGAGTCACGAGCAGTACTTC; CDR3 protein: CASSPDGTSGSHEQYF
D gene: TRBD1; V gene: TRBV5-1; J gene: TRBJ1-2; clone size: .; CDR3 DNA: TGCGCCAGCAGTGACAGGGGCGGGTATGGCTACACCTTC; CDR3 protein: CASSDRGGYGYTF
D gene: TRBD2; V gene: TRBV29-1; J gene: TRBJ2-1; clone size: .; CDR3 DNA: TGCAGCGTTGTAGGGTTGGTTGAGGCGGGAGGGCAGCACAATGAGCAGTTCTTC; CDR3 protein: CSVVGLVEAGGQHNEQFF
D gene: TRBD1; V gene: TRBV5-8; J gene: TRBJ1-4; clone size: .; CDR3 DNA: TGTGCCAGCAGCCTGAAGGGACAGGGTAGGGAAAAACTGTTTTTT; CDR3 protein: CASSLKGQGREKLFF
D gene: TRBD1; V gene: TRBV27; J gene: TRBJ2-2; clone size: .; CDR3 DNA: TGTGCCAGCAGTTCATGGACAGGGGGGAACACCGGGGAGCTGTTTTTT; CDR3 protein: CASSSWTGGNTGELFF
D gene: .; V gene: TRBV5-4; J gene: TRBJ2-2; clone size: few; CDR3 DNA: TGTGCCAGCAGCACGGTCGGGGAGCTGTTTTTT; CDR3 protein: CASSTVGELFF
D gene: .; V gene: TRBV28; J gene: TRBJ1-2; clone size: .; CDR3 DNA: TGTGCCAGCAGCCGGACAGTAGGCGATGGCTACACCTTC; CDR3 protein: CASSRTVGDGYTF
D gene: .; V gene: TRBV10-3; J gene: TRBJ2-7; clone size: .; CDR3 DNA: TGTGCCTCAACGGCTAGCCACGAGCAGTACTTC; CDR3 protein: CASTASHEQYF
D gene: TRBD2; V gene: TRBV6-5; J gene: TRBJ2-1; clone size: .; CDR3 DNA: TGTGCCAGCAGTTTCCTAGCGGGAGGGCCTACTGAGCAGTTCTTC; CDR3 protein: CASSFLAGGPTEQFF
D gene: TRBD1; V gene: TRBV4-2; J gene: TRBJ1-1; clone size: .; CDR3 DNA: TGTGCCAGCAGCCGTCTTACAGGGGATAACACTGAAGCTTTCTTT; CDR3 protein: CASSRLTGDNTEAFF
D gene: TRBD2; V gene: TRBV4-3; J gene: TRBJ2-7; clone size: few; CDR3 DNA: TGCGCCAGCAGCCGAGGGAGGGGTAGGGGCGAGCAGTACTTC; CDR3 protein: CASSRGRGRGEQYF
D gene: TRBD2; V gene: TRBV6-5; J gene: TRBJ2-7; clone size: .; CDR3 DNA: TGTGCCAGCAGACGGGGACTAGCGGGAGCTGTAGAGCAGTACTTC; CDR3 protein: CASRRGLAGAVEQYF
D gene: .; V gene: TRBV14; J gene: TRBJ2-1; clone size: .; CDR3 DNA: TGTGCCAGCAGCCAAGACAGTTCCTACAATGAGCAGTTCTTC; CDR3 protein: CASSQDSSYNEQFF
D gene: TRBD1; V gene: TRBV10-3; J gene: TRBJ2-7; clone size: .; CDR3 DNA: TGTGCCATCAGTGACCCCTTAGGGACAGGGGGCCCCTACGAGCAGTACTTC; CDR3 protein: CAISDPLGTGGPYEQYF
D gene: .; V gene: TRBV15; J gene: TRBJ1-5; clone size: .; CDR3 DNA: TGTGCCACCAGCAGAGCTCTAGGGCCCCAGCATTTT; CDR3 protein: CATSRALGPQHF
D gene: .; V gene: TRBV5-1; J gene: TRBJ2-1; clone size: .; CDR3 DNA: TGCGCCAGCAGCTTGGGCGGGGCCAGCTCCTACAATGAGCAGTTCTTC; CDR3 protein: CASSLGGASSYNEQFF
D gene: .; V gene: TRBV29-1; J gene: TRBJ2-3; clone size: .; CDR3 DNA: TGCAGCGTGAGCCAGGTTATCACAGATACGCAGTATTTT; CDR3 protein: CSVSQVITDTQYF
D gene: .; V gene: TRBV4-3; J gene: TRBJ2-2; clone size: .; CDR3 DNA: TGCGCCAGCAGCCTGGGACTTCGAGGGGAGCTGTTTTTT; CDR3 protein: CASSLGLRGELFF
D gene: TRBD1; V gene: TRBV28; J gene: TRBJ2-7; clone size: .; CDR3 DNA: TGTGCCAGCAGTTTCCCGGGACAGCACTACGAGCAGTACTTC; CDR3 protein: CASSFPGQHYEQYF
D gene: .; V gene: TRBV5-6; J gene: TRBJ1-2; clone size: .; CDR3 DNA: TGTGCCAGCAGCTTGGAGGAGGGTGGCTATGGCTACACCTTC; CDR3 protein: CASSLEEGGYGYTF
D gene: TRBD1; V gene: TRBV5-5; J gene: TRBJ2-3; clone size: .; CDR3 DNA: TGTGCCAGCAGCCGGACAGGGGGCGAGCGGACAGATACGCAGTATTTT; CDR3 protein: CASSRTGGERTDTQYF
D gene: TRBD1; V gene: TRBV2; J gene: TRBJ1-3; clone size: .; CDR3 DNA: TGTGCCAGCAGTGTGGGACAGAAAAACACCATATATTTT; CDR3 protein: CASSVGQKNTIYF
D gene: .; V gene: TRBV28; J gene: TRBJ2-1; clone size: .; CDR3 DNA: TGTGCCAGCGGGCTGAACTCCTACAATGAGCAGTTCTTC; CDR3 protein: CASGLNSYNEQFF
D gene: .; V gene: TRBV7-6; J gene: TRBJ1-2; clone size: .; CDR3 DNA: TGTGCCAGCAGCTTAGGCGGGGGCCCCTCTACTGGCTACACCTTT; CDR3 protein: CASSLGGGPSTGYTF
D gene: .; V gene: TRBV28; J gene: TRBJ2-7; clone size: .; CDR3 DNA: TGTGCCAGCAGTTTTCGGCTAGTTAGCAACGAGCAGTACTTC; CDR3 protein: CASSFRLVSNEQYF
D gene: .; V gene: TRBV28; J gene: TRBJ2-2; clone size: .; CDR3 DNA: TGTGCCAGCAGTTTCGAGGGAAGAGTGACCGGGGAGCTGTTTTTT; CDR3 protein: CASSFEGRVTGELFF
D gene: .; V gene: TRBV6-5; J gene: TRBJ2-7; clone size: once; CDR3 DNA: TGTGCCAGCGGCAGGGCGAGCGAGCAGTACTTC; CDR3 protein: CASGRASEQYF
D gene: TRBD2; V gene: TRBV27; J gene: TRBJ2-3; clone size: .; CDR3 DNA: TGTGCCAGCAGGACTAGCGGCGTTCTAGATACGCAGTATTTT; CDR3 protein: CASRTSGVLDTQYF
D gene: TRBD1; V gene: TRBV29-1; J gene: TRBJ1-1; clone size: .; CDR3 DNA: TGCAGCGTGGGGACAGGGGTGAACACTGAAGCTTTCTTT; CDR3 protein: CSVGTGVNTEAFF
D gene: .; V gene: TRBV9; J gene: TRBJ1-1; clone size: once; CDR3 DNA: TGTGCCAGCAGCGTAGGCGGGGGGTACACTGAAGCTTTCTTT; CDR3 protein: CASSVGGGYTEAFF
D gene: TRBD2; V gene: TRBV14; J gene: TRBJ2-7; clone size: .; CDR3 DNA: TGTGCCAGCAGCCCGTCGCACACCCCAACTGGGGGGGTTCTTCCCTACGAGCAGTACTTC; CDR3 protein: CASSPSHTPTGGVLPYEQYF
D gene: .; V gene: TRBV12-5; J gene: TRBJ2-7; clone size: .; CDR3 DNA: TGTGCTAGTGGCCTAGAGCCCTACGAGCAGTACTTC; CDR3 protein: CASGLEPYEQYF
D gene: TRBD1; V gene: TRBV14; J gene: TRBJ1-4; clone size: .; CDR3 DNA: TGTGCCAGCAGCCAGGAATCCGGGACAGGGTTAGAAAAACTGTTTTTT; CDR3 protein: CASSQESGTGLEKLFF
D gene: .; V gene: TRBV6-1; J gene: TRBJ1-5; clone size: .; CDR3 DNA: TGTGCCAGCAAGCCCCAGGGCAGCAATCAGCCCCAGCATTTT; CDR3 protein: CASKPQGSNQPQHF
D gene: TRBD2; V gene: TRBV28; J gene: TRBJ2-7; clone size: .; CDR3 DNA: TGTGCCAGCTCCACCAAGCGGGAAGTAGTCTACGAGCAGTACTTC; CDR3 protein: CASSTKREVVYEQYF
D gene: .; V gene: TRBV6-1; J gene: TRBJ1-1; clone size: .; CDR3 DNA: TGTGCCAGCAGTGAAATTGAGACAAAAAGGACTGAAGCTTTCTTT; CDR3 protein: CASSEIETKRTEAFF
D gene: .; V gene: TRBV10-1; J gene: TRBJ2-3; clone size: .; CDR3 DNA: TGCGCCAGCAGTGAGTCTTTTGACAGTCCGTCAGATACGCAGTATTTT; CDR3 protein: CASSESFDSPSDTQYF
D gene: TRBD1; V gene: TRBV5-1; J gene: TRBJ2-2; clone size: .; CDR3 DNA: TGCGCCAGCAGCTTACGCACAGGGGGTAACACCGGGGAGCTGTTTTTT; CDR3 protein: CASSLRTGGNTGELFF